This T cell receptor (beta chain) is from a study of blood T cell repertoires in COVID-19. Study information: The United States, Italy and Spain provided the acute and convalescent COVID-19 samples. Sample material is recorded as cDNA or gDNA derived from T cells, B-cell-depleted T cells, or PBMCs.

Original processing methods: By means of reference gene primer amplification, nucleated cell counts were estimated. Profiled with immunoSEQ multiplex PCR; TCRdb holds only in-frame clones, not every one. V and J calls and clone size come straight from that table; D and trimming were deduced from the DNA. The sample lists about 170,000 clones; more than 90% were seen once. The V end was cut by 3 bases, the J end by 0 bases, with 14 bases between. The CDR3 extends over 16 amino acids. Germline values: CDR1 SGHNT, CDR2 YYREEE (reference sequence). The specimen sequenced was peripheral blood. V gene TRBV5-4 combines with J gene TRBJ2-3; the D gene is possibly TRBD2 (6 bases). This clonotype was sampled from a man aged 45-65 years with acute or convalescent COVID-19. DNA for the CDR3: TGTGCCAGCAGCTCCGGACGCGGGACTAGCACAGATACGCAGTATTTT. Its protein product is CASSSGRGTSTDTQYF.